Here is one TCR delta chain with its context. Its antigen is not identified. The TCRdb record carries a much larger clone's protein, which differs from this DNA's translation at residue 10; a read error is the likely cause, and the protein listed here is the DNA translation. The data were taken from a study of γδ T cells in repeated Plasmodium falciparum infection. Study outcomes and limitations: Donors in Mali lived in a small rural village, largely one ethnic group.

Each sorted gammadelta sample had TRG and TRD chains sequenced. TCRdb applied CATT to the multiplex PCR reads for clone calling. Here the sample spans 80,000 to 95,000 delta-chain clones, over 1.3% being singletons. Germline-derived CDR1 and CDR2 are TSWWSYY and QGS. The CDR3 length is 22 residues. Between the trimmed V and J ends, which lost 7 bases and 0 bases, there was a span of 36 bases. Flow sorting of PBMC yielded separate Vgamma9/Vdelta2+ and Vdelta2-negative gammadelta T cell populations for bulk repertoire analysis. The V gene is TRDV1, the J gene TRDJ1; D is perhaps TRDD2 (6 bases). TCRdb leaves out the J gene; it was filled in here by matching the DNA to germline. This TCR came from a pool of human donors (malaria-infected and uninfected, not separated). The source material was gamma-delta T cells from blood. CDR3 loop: CALVTISLPAYWMGFYTDKLIF. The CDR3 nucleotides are TGTGCTCTTGTAACCATCTCACTTCCTGCTTACTGGATGGGCTTTTACACCGATAAACTCATCTTT.